The 22 T cell receptor beta chains below were found in one sample sequenced in a study of beta chain features in type 1 diabetes. The antigens for these receptors are not known. Expressed TCRB transcripts were sequenced because the entire RNA isolate underwent reverse transcription. Generated by immunoSEQ multiplex PCR, the TCRdb table keeps only in-frame clones and is missing some. The repertoire holds more than 95,000 clones, with 17% as singletons. Study-wide findings and caveats: TCRB CDR3s were moderately but significantly shorter in Type 1 diabetes patients in all four CD4+ subsets.

Input material: central memory CD4+ T cells from blood. Every receptor here comes from a man between 18 and 35 years old with type 1 diabetes.

This clone was found a few times. V usage is TRBV28 and J usage is TRBJ1-5; the D is unclear. The CDR3 runs to 12 residues. CDR1 is MDHEN and CDR2 is SYDVKM in the germline V gene. V lost 2 bases, J lost 5 bases, and 4 bases lay in between. The CDR3 DNA reads TGTGCCAGCAGTTTAACCTATCAGCCCCAGCATTTT. The encoded protein is CASSLTYQPQHF. Combining the CDR3 with reference TRBV28 and TRBJ1-5 gives the whole variable domain DVKVTQSSRYLVKRTGEKVFLECVQDMDHENMFWYRQDPGLGLRLIYFSYDVKMKEKGDIPEGYSVSREKKERFSLILESASTNQTSMYLCASSLTYQPQHFGDGTRLSIL.

This clone was recorded once. This rearrangement joins TRBV10-3 to TRBJ2-1, with TRBD2 matching 9 bases. CDR1 is ENHRY and CDR2 is SYGVKD in the germline V gene. CDR3 length: 15 residues. V was clipped by 3 bases and J by 8 bases; unmatched bases: 8. The CDR3 region is CAISEGVAGEDEQFF. In DNA, the CDR3 is TGTGCCATCAGTGAAGGGGTAGCGGGAGAGGATGAGCAGTTCTTC.

This clone was detected a few times. The V gene is TRBV4-3, the J gene TRBJ2-7; D may correspond to TRBD1 or TRBD2 (5 bases each). Per germline, CDR1 LGHNA and CDR2 YSLEER. CDR3 length: 17 residues. The V and J ends lost 0 bases and 1 base respectively, with 16 bases between them. CDR3 coding DNA: TGCGCCAGCAGCCAAGATACGGACATTGAGGGGTCCTACGAGCAGTACTTC. This translates into CASSQDTDIEGSYEQYF.

The chain uses TRBV5-7 and TRBJ1-2; 7 nucleotides line up with TRBD1. TRBV5-7 is classed as an ORF, of uncertain function. Germline trimming cut 4 bases from V and 4 bases from J; bases unmatched to any gene: 7. The CDR3 is made up of 14 amino acids. As DNA, the CDR3 is TGTGCCAGCAGCCTTTGCAGGGGGGCCTATGGCTACACCTTC. Its translation: CASSLCRGAYGYTF.

CDR3: CAWTLTGNQPQHF. CDR3 bases: TGTGCCTGGACACTCACAGGGAATCAGCCCCAGCATTTT. This chain joins TRBV30 and TRBJ1-5; tentative D call: TRBD1 (6 bases). V lost 4 bases and J lost 4, with 11 bases in between. The CDR3 sequence is 13 residues long. The germline V gene has CDR1 GTSNPN and CDR2 SVGIG (reference sequence).

Turning to this clone: A single base separates this from a much larger clone, so it may be a read error. The J gene is TRBJ2-7, the V gene TRBV30; D may be TRBD2 (6 bases). The CDR3 contains 12 residues. Deletions cut 0 bases from V and 5 bases from J, with 8 bases between. Germline V gives CDR1 GTSNPN, CDR2 SVGIG (reference sequence). Here the CDR3 DNA reads TGTGCCTGGAGTGTAACGGGGGACGAGCAGTACTTC. It encodes CAWSVTGDEQYF.

The table lists this clone with many counts. The genes are TRBV28 and TRBJ2-4; 10 bases match TRBD1. V was clipped by 3 bases and J by 10 bases; unmatched bases: 3. Germline CDR1 reads MDHEN; CDR2 reads SYDVKM. The CDR3 runs 13 residues. The CDR3 here is CASSLGQGKIQYF. CDR3 nucleotide sequence: TGTGCCAGCAGTTTGGGACAGGGGAAAATTCAGTACTTC.

This clone occurred many times. This sequence joins TRBV18 and TRBJ2-1; 7 bases are shared with TRBD1. Per germline, CDR1 KGHSH and CDR2 LQKENI. This CDR3 has 14 residues. V gave up 2 bases and J gave up 5 bases; unmatched junction bases: 3. The CDR3 nucleotides are TGTGCCAGCTCACCAGCCGGACAGGACAATGAGCAGTTCTTC. Translated: CASSPAGQDNEQFF.

This clone was detected only a few times. The chain joins TRBV2 to TRBJ2-3; D not certain. This CDR3 comprises 14 residues. V lost 6 bases to trimming and J lost 0 bases, with 10 bases between them. Germline loops: CDR1 SNHLY, CDR2 FYNNEI. In nucleotides, the CDR3 is TGTGCCAGCAGACTCAGAATAAGCACAGATACGCAGTATTTT. Translation: CASRLRISTDTQYF.

CDR3 region: CASSKAPHEQFF. In DNA form, the CDR3 reads TGTGCCAGCAGTAAGGCCCCGCATGAGCAGTTCTTC. The genes are TRBV5-4 and TRBJ2-1; no clear D gene. The germline V gene has CDR1 SGHNT and CDR2 YYREEE (reference sequence). V lost 5 bases and J lost 8, with 11 bases in between. The CDR3 runs to 12 residues. The variable domain in full, completed from reference TRBV5-4 and TRBJ2-1, reads ETGVTQSPTHLIKTRGQQVTLRCSSQSGHNTVSWYQQALGQGPQFIFQYYREEENGRGNFPPRFSGLQFPNYSSELNVNALELDDSALYLCASSKAPHEQFFGPGTRLTVL.

This chain connects TRBV9 to TRBJ1-2; 9 nucleotides align to TRBD1. CDR1 and CDR2 from the germline V gene are SGDLS and YYNGEE. Trimming removed 3 bases from V and 3 bases from J; junction bases left unmatched: 6. The CDR3 loop spans 15 amino acids. CDR3 DNA sequence: TGTGCCAGCAGCGCCGGGGACAGGGCTTACTATGGCTACACCTTC. Its protein product is CASSAGDRAYYGYTF.

The rearrangement joins TRBV6-1 to TRBJ2-1; the match to TRBD2 covers 9 bases. V was pared by 8 bases and J by 16 bases, with 9 bases of the junction left unmatched. Per germline, CDR1 MNHNS and CDR2 SASEGT. This CDR3 contains 11 residues. DNA of the CDR3: TGTGCCAGCGTCTCAAGCGGGGGGTCATTCTTC. Its protein is CASVSSGGSFF.

This clone was recorded a few times. The genes are TRBV18 and TRBJ2-5; 9 nucleotides line up with TRBD2. The length of the CDR3 is 15 residues. Germline-derived CDR1 and CDR2 are KGHSH and LQKENI. J gave up 2 bases and V 0 bases, and 1 base lay outside the gene matches. The CDR3 DNA is TGTGCCAGCTCACCACCCCTAGCGGGGCAAGAGACCCAGTACTTC. It codes for CASSPPLAGQETQYF. The whole variable domain, filled in from reference TRBV18 and TRBJ2-5, reads NAGVMQNPRHLVRRRGQEARLRCSPMKGHSHVYWYRQLPEEGLKFMVYLQKENIIDESGMPKERFSAEFPKEGPSILRIQQVVRGDSAAYFCASSPPLAGQETQYFGPGTRLLVL.

The gene calls are TRBV29-1 and TRBJ1-5; D gene uncertain. This CDR3 comprises 13 residues. Trimming removed 7 bases from V and 3 bases from J, with 13 bases in between. Per the germline V gene, CDR1 is SQVTM and CDR2 is ANQGSEA. CDR3 bases: TGCAGCGGGTCGGGCGGTTTCAATCAGCCCCAGCATTTT. This gives the protein CSGSGGFNQPQHF.

This clone was found a few times. CDR3 protein: CASRDPTRRFYEQYF. Here the CDR3 DNA reads TGTGCCAGCAGGGACCCCACTCGGCGATTCTACGAGCAGTACTTC. The chain uses TRBV7-2 and TRBJ2-7, with D unresolved. Germline V gives CDR1 SGHTA, CDR2 FQGNSA. The CDR3 has 15 amino acids. V shed 6 bases and J shed 3 bases, with 18 bases lying between them. Based on the CDR3 plus reference TRBV7-2 and TRBJ2-7, the full variable domain is GAGVSQSPSNKVTEKGKDVELRCDPISGHTALYWYRQSLGQGLEFLIYFQGNSAPDKSGLPSDRFSAERTGGSVSTLTIQRTQQEDSAVYLCASRDPTRRFYEQYFGPGTRLTVT.

The J gene is TRBJ1-2, the V gene TRBV7-2, with a possible D match to TRBD1 (5 bases). Germline CDR1 SGHTA, CDR2 FQGNSA. The CDR3 covers 14 residues. V lost 3 bases and J 7 bases, leaving 15 bases between the germline ends. The CDR3 sequence is CASSFGDWGGGYTF. The DNA of the CDR3 is TGTGCCAGCAGCTTCGGGGACTGGGGAGGTGGCTACACCTTC.

The chain links TRBV19 to TRBJ2-3; D gene uncertain. Deletions cut 7 bases from V and 6 bases from J, with 14 bases between. CDR1 is LNHDA and CDR2 is SQIVND in the germline V gene (reference sequence). The CDR3 consists of 13 residues. The CDR3 reads CASTPRPGDTQYF. The DNA of the CDR3 is TGTGCCAGTACCCCCCGCCCCGGGGATACGCAGTATTTT.

The chain recombines TRBV5-1 with TRBJ1-1; perhaps TRBD1 as D (5 bases). V lost 7 bases, J lost 1 base, and 17 bases lay in between. This CDR3 contains 15 residues. CDR1 is SGHRS, CDR2 YFSETQ, per germline. CDR3 sequence reads: CASGHFIGGNTEAFF. CDR3 DNA: TGCGCCAGCGGACACTTTATAGGAGGGAACACTGAAGCTTTCTTT.

This clone was observed many times. The chain recombines TRBV29-1 with TRBJ2-2; 7 nucleotides match TRBD2. The trim removed 6 bases at V and 0 bases at J, leaving 7 bases unmatched. The germline V gene encodes CDR1 SQVTM and CDR2 ANQGSEA. The CDR3 extends over 15 amino acids. The CDR3, as DNA: TGCAGCGTCTCTCTAGCGGTCGCGAACACCGGGGAGCTGTTTTTT. Translating it yields CSVSLAVANTGELFF.

This clone has at least ten counts. A junction end diverges from the germline sequence, so it may reflect a read error. The V call is TRBV7-7, the J call TRBJ2-1, with 7 bases lining up with TRBD2. The CDR3 contains 15 residues. CDR1 and CDR2 from the germline V gene are SSHAT and FNYEAQ (reference sequence). CDR3 sequence: CASSLNRGGPNEQFF. DNA of the CDR3: TGTGCTAGCAGCTTAAATCGGGGAGGGCCAAATGAGCAGTTCTTC.

This clone appeared once. The V call is TRBV30, the J call TRBJ2-5, with 11 positions matching TRBD2. The J call may be incorrect, as the DNA end agrees better with TRBJ2-7. This CDR3 spans 14 amino acids. The germline gives CDR1 GTSNPN, CDR2 SVGIG (reference sequence). The CDR3 DNA reads TGTGCCTGGATCAAGTTAGCGGGAGGGGACGAGCAGTACTTC. Protein: CAWIKLAGGDEQYF.

This clone appeared a few times. This CDR3 is also generated by other DNA sequences in the sample. The V call is TRBV7-2, the J call TRBJ2-7, with no clear D. In germline, CDR1 is SGHTA, CDR2 FQGNSA. The CDR3 covers 12 residues. The V end lost 3 bases, the J end lost 3 bases, and 6 bases lay between the germline ends. In nucleotides, the CDR3 is TGTGCCAGCAGCTTGGACCTCTACGAGCAGTACTTC. It yields the protein CASSLDLYEQYF.